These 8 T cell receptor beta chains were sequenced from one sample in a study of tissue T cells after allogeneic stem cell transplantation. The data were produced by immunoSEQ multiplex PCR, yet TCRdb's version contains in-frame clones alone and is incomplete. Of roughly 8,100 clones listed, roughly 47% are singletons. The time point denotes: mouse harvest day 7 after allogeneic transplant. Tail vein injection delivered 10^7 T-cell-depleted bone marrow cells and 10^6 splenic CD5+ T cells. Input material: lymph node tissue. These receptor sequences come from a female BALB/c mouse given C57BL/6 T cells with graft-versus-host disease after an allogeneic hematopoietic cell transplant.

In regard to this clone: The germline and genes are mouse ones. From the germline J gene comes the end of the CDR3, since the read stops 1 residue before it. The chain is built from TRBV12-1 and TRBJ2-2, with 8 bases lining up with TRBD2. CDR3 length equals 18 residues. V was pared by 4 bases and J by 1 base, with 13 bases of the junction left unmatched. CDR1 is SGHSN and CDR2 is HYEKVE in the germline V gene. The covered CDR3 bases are TGTGCCAGCTCCCGAGTCCCGGGACTGGCGCGAAACACCGGGCAGCTCTAC. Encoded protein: CASSRVPGLARNTGQLY. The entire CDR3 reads CASSRVPGLARNTGQLYF.

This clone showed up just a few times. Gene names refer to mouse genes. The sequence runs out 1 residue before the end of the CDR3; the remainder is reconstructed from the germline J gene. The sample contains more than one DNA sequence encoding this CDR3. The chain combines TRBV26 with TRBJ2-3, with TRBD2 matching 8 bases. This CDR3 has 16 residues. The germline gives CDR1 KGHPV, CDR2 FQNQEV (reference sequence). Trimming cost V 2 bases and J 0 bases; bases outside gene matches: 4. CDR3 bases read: TGTGCCAGCAGTCTGGGGGGGGCGGGGAGTGCAGAAACGCTGTAT. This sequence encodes CASSLGGAGSAETLY. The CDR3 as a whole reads CASSLGGAGSAETLYF.

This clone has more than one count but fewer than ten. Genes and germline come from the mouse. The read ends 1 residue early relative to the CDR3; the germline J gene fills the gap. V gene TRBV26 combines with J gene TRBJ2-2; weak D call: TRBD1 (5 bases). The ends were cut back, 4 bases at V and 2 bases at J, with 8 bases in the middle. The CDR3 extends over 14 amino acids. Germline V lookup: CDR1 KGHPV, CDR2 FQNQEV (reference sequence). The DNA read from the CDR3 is TGTGCCAGCAGTCAGGCAGGGAACACCGGGCAGCTCTAC. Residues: CASSQAGNTGQLY. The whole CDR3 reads CASSQAGNTGQLYF.

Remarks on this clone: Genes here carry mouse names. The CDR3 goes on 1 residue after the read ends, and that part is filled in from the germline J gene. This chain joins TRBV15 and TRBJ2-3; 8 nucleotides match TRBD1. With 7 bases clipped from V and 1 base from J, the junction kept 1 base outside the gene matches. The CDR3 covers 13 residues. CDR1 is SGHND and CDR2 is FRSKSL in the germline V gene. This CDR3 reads CASKQGGAETLYF. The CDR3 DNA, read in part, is TGTGCCAGCAAACAGGGGGGTGCAGAAACGCTGTAT.

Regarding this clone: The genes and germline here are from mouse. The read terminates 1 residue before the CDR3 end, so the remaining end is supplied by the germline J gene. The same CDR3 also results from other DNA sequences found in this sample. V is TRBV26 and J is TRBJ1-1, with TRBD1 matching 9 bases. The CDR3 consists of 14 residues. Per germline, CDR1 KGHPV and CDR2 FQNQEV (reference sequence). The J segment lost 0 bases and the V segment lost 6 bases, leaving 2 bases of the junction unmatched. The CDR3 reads CASSRQGANTEVFF. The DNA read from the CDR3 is TGTGCCAGCAGCCGACAGGGGGCAAACACAGAAGTCTTC.

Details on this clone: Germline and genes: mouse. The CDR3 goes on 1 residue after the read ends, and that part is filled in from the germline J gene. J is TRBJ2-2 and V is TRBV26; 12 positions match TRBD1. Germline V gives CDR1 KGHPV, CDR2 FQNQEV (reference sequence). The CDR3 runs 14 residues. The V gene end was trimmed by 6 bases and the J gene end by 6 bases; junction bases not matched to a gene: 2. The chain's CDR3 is CASSRDRGPGQLYF. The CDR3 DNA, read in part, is TGTGCCAGCAGCAGGGACAGGGGGCCCGGGCAGCTCTAC.

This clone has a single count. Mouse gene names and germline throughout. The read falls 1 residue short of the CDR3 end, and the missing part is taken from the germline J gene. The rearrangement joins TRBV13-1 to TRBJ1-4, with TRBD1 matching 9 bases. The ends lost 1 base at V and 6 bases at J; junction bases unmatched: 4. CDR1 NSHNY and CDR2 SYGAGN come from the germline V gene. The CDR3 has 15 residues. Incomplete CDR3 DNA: TGTGCCAGCAGTGATAGGGACAGGGCACACGAAAGATTATTT. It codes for CASSDRDRAHERLF. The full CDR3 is CASSDRDRAHERLFF.

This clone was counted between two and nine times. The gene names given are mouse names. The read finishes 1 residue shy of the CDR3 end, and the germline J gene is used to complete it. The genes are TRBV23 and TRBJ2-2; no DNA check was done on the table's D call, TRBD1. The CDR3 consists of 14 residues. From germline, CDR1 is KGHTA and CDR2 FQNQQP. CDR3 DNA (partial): TGCTCCAGCTCCCGGGACAGGTACACCGGGCAGCTCTAC. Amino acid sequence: CSSSRDRYTGQLY. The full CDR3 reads CSSSRDRYTGQLYF.